Listed below are T cell receptor beta chains from one sample, sequenced in a study of T-cell memory formation after mild COVID-19. TCRdb reanalysed the 5' RACE reads using MiXCR and keeps one entry per CDR3 protein. Counted here are 360,000 or so distinct CDR3 sequences, around 27% occurring once; the ten biggest clones make up roughly 14%. The sequenced sample was PBMCs or a T cell subset sorted from them (not recorded which). These receptor sequences come from an adult woman who had mild COVID-19 (a few samples of this study predate the infection). Cell type and time point are not known. Each CDR3 is given with its conserved first and last residue. D genes are given only for firm matches. The size field is filled for only some rows; it gives once, few, many or a size class.

- TRBJ2-1 TRBV6-1 TRBD2 TGTGCCAGCAGTGAAGTTCCTAGCGGCCACAATGAGCAGTTCTTC CASSEVPSGHNEQFF
few TRBJ2-7 TRBV20-1 TRBD1 TGCAGTGCTAGAGATCCCGCACGACAGGGTTCCTACGAGCAGTACTTC CSARDPARQGSYEQYF
- TRBJ2-3 TRBV10-2 - TGCGCCAGCAGTGGCGGAGCAGGGGATTTGACAGATACGCAGTATTTT CASSGGAGDLTDTQYF
- TRBJ2-7 TRBV20-1 TRBD1 TGCAGTGCTAGAAACTACCGGACAGGGGAAGAGCAGTACTTC CSARNYRTGEEQYF
- TRBJ2-4 TRBV5-1 TRBD1 TGCGCCAGCAGCCCCGGGACAGGATCACTAAAAAACATTCAGTACTTC CASSPGTGSLKNIQYF
- TRBJ1-5 TRBV6-2/TRBV6-3 - TGTGCCAGCAGTTACGCCAAGGGGGGTACCAATCAGCCCCAGCATTTT CASSYAKGGTNQPQHF
- TRBJ2-3 TRBV20-1 TRBD2 TGCAGTGCTTCTAGCGGGAGGGCTGGAGATACGCAGTATTTT CSASSGRAGDTQYF
- TRBJ2-3 TRBV7-6 TRBD2 TGTGCCAGCAGCTTAGTCCCAGCGGGGGCGGGAGATACGCAGTATTTT CASSLVPAGAGDTQYF
- TRBJ1-3 TRBV7-9 - TGTGCCAGCAGCCTAGAGGGCAGCCCATATTTT CASSLEGSPYF
- TRBJ2-7 TRBV4-3 - TGCGCCAGCAGCCAAGACAGAGATTCCCCCTACGAGCAGTACTTC CASSQDRDSPYEQYF
- TRBJ1-1 TRBV6-5 - TGTGCCAGCAGATCAACCAGACAGGCTATGAACACTGAAGCTTTCTTT CASRSTRQAMNTEAFF
few TRBJ2-3 TRBV5-1 - TGCGCCAGCAGCTGGACCCCTCAGGGGAGAGATACGCAGTATTTT CASSWTPQGRDTQYF
- TRBJ1-6 TRBV2 TRBD1 TGTGCCCTCAAGATGGGACAGACGGGTAATTCACCCCTCCACTTT CALKMGQTGNSPLHF
- TRBJ2-7 TRBV20-1 - TGCAGTGCCGTCCCCGGGGAGCCCTACGAGCAGTACTTC CSAVPGEPYEQYF
- TRBJ1-4 TRBV7-2 - TGTGCCAGCAGCGCCCGCGTCGGGAATGAAAAACTGTTTTTT CASSARVGNEKLFF
- TRBJ1-1 TRBV24-1 - TGTGCCACCAGTGATAGTATTCTGGGCGACAGAACTGAAGCTTTCTTT CATSDSILGDRTEAFF
few TRBJ1-1 TRBV12-5 - TGTGCTAGTGGTTCGAGTGGCTCCCGGGTTTCTGAAGCTTTCTTT CASGSSGSRVSEAFF